This entry lists 11 T cell receptor beta chains sequenced from one sample in a study of T cells after yellow fever vaccination. TCRdb processed the 5' RACE reads anew with MiXCR; each CDR3 protein has one entry. The sample holds roughly 96,000 distinct CDR3 sequences; 8% to 10% are singletons and the top ten take approximately 16%. The sample was CD8+ T cells not binding an NS4B(214-222) dextramer, sorted from PBMCs, taken around 15 days after the first yellow fever vaccination. The origin of the receptors is a man younger than 35 who received the YFV17D yellow fever vaccine.

This clonotype was picked up a small number of times. V gene TRBV20-1 combines with J gene TRBJ2-7; TRBD1 or TRBD2 may be the D gene (5 bases each). This CDR3 comprises 14 residues. Trimming took 2 bases from V and 3 from J, leaving 14 bases between them. Germline assignment: CDR1 DFQATT and CDR2 SNEGSKA (reference sequence). The CDR3 sequence is CSARLTEGNYEQYF. CDR3 nucleotides: TGCAGTGCTAGACTGACAGAGGGTAACTACGAGCAGTACTTC.

This rearrangement joins TRBV11-2 to TRBJ2-3, with 16 bases aligning to TRBD2. The CDR3 is made up of 16 amino acids. V trimming: 5 bases; J trimming: 6 bases; junction bases outside the gene matches: 5. Looked up from germline, CDR1 is SGHAT and CDR2 is FQNNGV. In nucleotides, the CDR3 is TGTGCCAGCAGCGGGGGACTAGCGGGGGGGATCGATACGCAGTATTTT. Protein sequence: CASSGGLAGGIDTQYF.

This clonotype occurred a few times. The chain links TRBV2 to TRBJ2-7; D gene ambiguous. CDR3 size: 13 residues. CDR1 is SNHLY, CDR2 FYNNEI, per germline. Trimming took 6 bases from V and 1 from J, leaving 10 bases between them. The CDR3 here is CASRDGTSYEQYF. CDR3 DNA: TGTGCCAGCAGGGACGGAACGTCCTACGAGCAGTACTTC.

This clonotype was recorded many times. The chain links TRBV24-1 to TRBJ2-1; no definite D call. CDR3 size: 15 residues. Trimming shortened V by 9 bases and J by 0 bases, and 14 bases separated the two germline ends. Per germline, CDR1 KGHDR and CDR2 SFDVKD. The chain's CDR3 is CATLFSPRSYNEQFF. CDR3 in DNA: TGTGCCACCCTTTTCTCGCCACGCTCCTACAATGAGCAGTTCTTC.

The chain is built from TRBV19 and TRBJ1-5; 9 bases are shared with TRBD1. From germline, CDR1 is LNHDA and CDR2 SQIVND (reference sequence). There are 15 residues in the CDR3. J lost 7 bases, V lost 0 bases, and 4 bases had no gene match. This CDR3 reads CASSIESGQGQPQHF. In DNA form, the CDR3 reads TGTGCCAGTAGTATAGAATCGGGACAGGGCCAGCCCCAGCATTTT.

The chain uses TRBV9 and TRBJ2-4; TRBD1 might be the D (7 bases). The CDR3 loop spans 16 amino acids. Germline assignment: CDR1 SGDLS and CDR2 YYNGEE. Deletions cut 4 bases from V and 0 bases from J, with 14 bases between. CDR3 DNA sequence: TGTGCCAGCAGCCCCAGGGGGACTCTAGCCAAAAACATTCAGTACTTC. It translates to CASSPRGTLAKNIQYF.

This clonotype came up a few times. V usage is TRBV9 and J usage is TRBJ1-1; D gene unclear. Germline CDR1 SGDLS, CDR2 YYNGEE. V lost 0 bases and J lost 0, with 12 bases in between. The CDR3 consists of 16 residues. CDR3 coding DNA: TGTGCCAGCAGCGTAGGCATGAGGATGATGAACACTGAAGCTTTCTTT. Its translation is CASSVGMRMMNTEAFF.

Ten or more counts support this clonotype. The V gene is TRBV9, the J gene TRBJ2-2; no definite D call. This CDR3 comprises 13 residues. CDR1 is SGDLS, CDR2 YYNGEE, per germline. Trimming stripped 0 bases from V and 6 bases from J, with 6 bases between. The CDR3 spells CASSVGGAGELFF. As DNA, the CDR3 is TGTGCCAGCAGCGTAGGAGGAGCCGGGGAGCTGTTTTTT.

This clonotype turned up a few times. The gene calls are TRBV27 and TRBJ1-5; 10 nucleotides line up with TRBD1. Trimming removed 3 bases from V and 5 bases from J; junction bases left unmatched: 10. The CDR3 has 17 residues. From germline, CDR1 is MNHEY and CDR2 SMNVEV (reference sequence). The CDR3 coding sequence is TGTGCCAGCAGTTTTCTCCCCGTCGGACAGGGGGATCAGCCCCAGCATTTT. Encoded protein: CASSFLPVGQGDQPQHF.

This clonotype was counted many times. V and J are TRBV5-1 and TRBJ2-1; 10 nucleotides agree with TRBD2. Germline V CDR1 and CDR2: SGHRS, YFSETQ. J was trimmed by 8 bases and V by 5 bases; bases with no gene match: 4. The CDR3 spans 13 residues. In DNA, the CDR3 is TGCGCCAGCAGTCTTCTAGCGGGGGATGAGCAGTTCTTC. Translating gives CASSLLAGDEQFF. Complete variable domain (other parts from reference TRBV5-1 and TRBJ2-1): KAGVTQTPRYLIKTRGQQVTLSCSPISGHRSVSWYQQTPGQGLQFLFEYFSETQRNKGNFPGRFSGRQFSNSRSEMNVSTLELGDSALYLCASSLLAGDEQFFGPGTRLTVL.

The chain recombines TRBV3-1 with TRBJ2-3; a possible D gene is TRBD1 (5 bases). The ends were cut back, 6 bases at V and 3 bases at J, with 7 bases in the middle. Germline V gives CDR1 LGHDT, CDR2 YNNKEL (reference sequence). The CDR3 has 12 residues. CDR3 sequence reads: CASRGPTDTQYF. The CDR3 DNA sequence: TGTGCCAGCAGGGGGCCGACAGATACGCAGTATTTT.